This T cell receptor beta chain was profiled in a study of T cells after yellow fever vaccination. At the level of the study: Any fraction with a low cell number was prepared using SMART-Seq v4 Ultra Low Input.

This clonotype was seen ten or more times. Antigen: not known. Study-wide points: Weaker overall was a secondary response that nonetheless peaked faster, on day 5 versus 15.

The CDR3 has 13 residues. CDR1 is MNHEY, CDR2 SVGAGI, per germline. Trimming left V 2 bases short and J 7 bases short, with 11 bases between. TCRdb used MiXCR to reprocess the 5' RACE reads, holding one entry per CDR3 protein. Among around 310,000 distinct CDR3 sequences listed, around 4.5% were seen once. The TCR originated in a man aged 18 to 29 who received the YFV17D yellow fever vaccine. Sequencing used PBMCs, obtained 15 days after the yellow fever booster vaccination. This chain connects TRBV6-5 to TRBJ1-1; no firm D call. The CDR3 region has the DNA TGTGCCAGCAGTTACGACTGGTCTCGTGAAGCTTTCTTT. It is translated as CASSYDWSREAFF.